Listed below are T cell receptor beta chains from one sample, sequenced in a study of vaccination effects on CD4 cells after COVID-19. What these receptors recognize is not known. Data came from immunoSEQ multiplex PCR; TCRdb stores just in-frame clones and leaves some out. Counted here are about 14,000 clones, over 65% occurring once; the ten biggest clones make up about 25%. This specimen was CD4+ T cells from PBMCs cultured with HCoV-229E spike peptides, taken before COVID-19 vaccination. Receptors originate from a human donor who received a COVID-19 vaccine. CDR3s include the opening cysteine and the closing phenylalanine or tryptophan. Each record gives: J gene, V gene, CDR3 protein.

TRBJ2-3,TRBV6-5,CASHIAGGGTQYF
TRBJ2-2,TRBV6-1,CASSESRQGTGELFF
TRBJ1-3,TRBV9,CASSFRPSGNTIYF
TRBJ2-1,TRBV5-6,CASSRTSANNEQFF
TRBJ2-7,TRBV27,CASSSRTVGGYEQYF
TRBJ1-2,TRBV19,CASSWKTVAINGYTF
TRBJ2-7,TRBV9,CASSVGVRGLYEQYF
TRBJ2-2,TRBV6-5,CATSAGATGELFF
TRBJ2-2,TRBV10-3,CASWEGAGELFF
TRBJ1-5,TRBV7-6,CASSRPLYSNQPQHF
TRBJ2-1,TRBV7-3,CASSLDRNNEQFF
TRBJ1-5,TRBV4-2,CASSQRQGAGQPQHF
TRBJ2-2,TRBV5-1,CASSFSSGNTGELFF
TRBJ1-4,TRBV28,CATLRGGTPLIELFF
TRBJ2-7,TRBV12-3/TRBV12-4,CASSYLLYEQYF
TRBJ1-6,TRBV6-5,CASSLGGWSPLHF
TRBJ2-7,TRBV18,CASSRQGYEQYF
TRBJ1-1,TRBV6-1,CASSESFGSEAFF
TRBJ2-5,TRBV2,CASSTGQGSGTQYF
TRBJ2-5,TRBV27,CASHPPGLETQYF
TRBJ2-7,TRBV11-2,CASSSPSGFSYEQYF
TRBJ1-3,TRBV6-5,CASRDSSGNTIYF
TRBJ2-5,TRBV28,CASSTRGETQYF
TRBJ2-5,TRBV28,CASSLWMETPRETQYF
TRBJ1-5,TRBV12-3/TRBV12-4,CASSLANQPQHF
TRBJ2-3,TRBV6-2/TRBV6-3,CASSWGQGIADTQYF
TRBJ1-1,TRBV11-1,CASSLVGDTEAFF
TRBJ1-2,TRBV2,CASSDRVGYGYTF
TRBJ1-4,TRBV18,CASSSTGGVTNEKLFF
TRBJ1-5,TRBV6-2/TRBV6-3,CASSYEDSTFVSNQPQHF
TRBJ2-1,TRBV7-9,CASRNSGSSYNEQFF
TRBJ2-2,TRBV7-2,CASSLARGTGELFF
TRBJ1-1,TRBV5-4,CASSLAGGSAEAFF
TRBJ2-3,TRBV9,CASSARTSVDTQYF
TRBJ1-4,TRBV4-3,CASSRVDRVNEKLFF
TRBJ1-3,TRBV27,CASRGPGNTIYF
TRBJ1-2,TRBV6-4,CASSDSGGTGANYGYTF
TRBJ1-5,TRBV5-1,CASSPEGRGLPQHF